The 30 T cell receptor beta chains below come from one sample, sequenced in a study of blood T cell dynamics during melanoma immunotherapy. The time point: week 3, after first cycle of checkpoint inhibitor. Assay used: immunoSEQ multiplex PCR; TCRdb lists only in-frame clones, some missing. The profile covers about 12,000 clones, with roughly 89% appearing a single time and approximately 0.19% taken by the ten largest. The specimen comprised effector memory CD8+ T cells from blood, sampled from a patient treated with checkpoint blockade. Receptors originate from a human donor with melanoma.

The rearrangement joins TRBV29-1 to TRBJ2-7; D assignment may be TRBD1 or TRBD2 (5 bases each). Germline V gives CDR1 SQVTM, CDR2 ANQGSEA. The CDR3 extends over 13 amino acids. V was pared by 3 bases and J by 0 bases, with 9 bases between. The DNA for the CDR3 is TGCAGCGTTGACCGGGACGGCTCCTACGAGCAGTACTTC. This gives the protein CSVDRDGSYEQYF.

The CDR3 is CASRGYLTNMNTEAFF. Written as DNA, the CDR3 is TGTGCCAGTAGAGGATACCTAACAAACATGAACACTGAAGCTTTCTTT. The chain joins TRBV19 to TRBJ1-1; D not resolved. The ends were cut back, 6 bases at V and 0 bases at J, with 17 bases in the middle. Germline-derived CDR1 and CDR2 are LNHDA and SQIVND (reference sequence). The length of the CDR3 is 16 residues.

In this sample, this clone turned up a few times. V is TRBV4-1 and J is TRBJ1-1, with no clear D. From germline, CDR1 is MGHRA and CDR2 YSYEKL. The CDR3 loop spans 13 amino acids. The germline V and J ends were trimmed by 3 bases and 4 bases, with 9 bases remaining between them. The DNA of the CDR3 is TGCGCCAGCAGCCAGGCGACGCCCACTGAAGCTTTCTTT. Encoded protein: CASSQATPTEAFF.

The chain uses TRBV7-4 and TRBJ2-7; 9 nucleotides line up with TRBD2. Trimming removed 2 bases from V and 2 bases from J; junction bases left unmatched: 10. The germline V gene has CDR1 SGHVT and CDR2 SQSDAQ. The CDR3 covers 17 residues. The CDR3 loop is CASSLSRLAGLTYEQYF. The CDR3 DNA follows: TGTGCCAGCAGCTTATCCCGCCTAGCGGGACTCACCTACGAGCAGTACTTC.

This chain links TRBV29-1 with TRBJ2-2; D unclear. The germline gives CDR1 SQVTM, CDR2 ANQGSEA. The CDR3 totals 13 residues. V lost 3 bases to trimming and J lost 1 base, with 6 bases between them. The CDR3 DNA reads TGCAGCGTTGAGAAGGAGAACACCGGGGAGCTGTTTTTT. The encoded protein is CSVEKENTGELFF.

V and J are TRBV11-2 and TRBJ2-1; 9 positions match TRBD1. V lost 1 base and J lost 3; bases outside the gene matches: 1. CDR3 length equals 15 residues. Germline V lookup: CDR1 SGHAT, CDR2 FQNNGV. This chain's CDR3 is CASSLGTGVYNEQFF. The CDR3 DNA reads as TGTGCCAGCAGCTTAGGGACAGGGGTCTACAATGAGCAGTTCTTC.

The chain joins TRBV29-1 to TRBJ1-1; TRBD1 might be the D (5 bases). Germline CDR1 SQVTM, CDR2 ANQGSEA. The CDR3 runs to 12 residues. The germline V and J ends were trimmed by 4 bases and 11 bases, with 17 bases remaining between them. The CDR3: CSVAMGGIGAFF. The CDR3 region has the DNA TGCAGCGTTGCGATGGGGGGGATAGGGGCTTTCTTT. Filled out from reference TRBV29-1 and TRBJ1-1, the complete variable domain reads SAVISQKPSRDICQRGTSLTIQCQVDSQVTMMFWYRQQPGQSLTLIATANQGSEATYESGFVIDKFPISRPNLTFSTLTVSNMSPEDSSIYLCSVAMGGIGAFFGQGTRLTVV.

The chain has TRBV9 and TRBJ2-3; D not certain. V lost 0 bases and J lost 0, with 8 bases in between. The CDR3 totals 15 residues. The V gene's germline CDR1 is SGDLS and CDR2 YYNGEE. The CDR3 protein is CASSVGYGSTDTQYF. The CDR3 DNA reads TGTGCCAGCAGCGTAGGATACGGTAGCACAGATACGCAGTATTTT. The variable domain in full, with the rest retrieved from reference TRBV9 and TRBJ2-3, is DSGVTQTPKHLITATGQRVTLRCSPRSGDLSVYWYQQSLDQGLQFLIQYYNGEERAKGNILERFSAQQFPDLHSELNLSSLELGDSALYFCASSVGYGSTDTQYFGPGTRLTVL.

The V gene is TRBV28, the J gene TRBJ1-1; D call uncertain. V lost 6 bases and J 2 bases, leaving 16 bases between the germline ends. The V gene's germline CDR1 is MDHEN and CDR2 SYDVKM. The CDR3 loop spans 15 amino acids. CDR3 region: CASSLVSALNTEAFF. The CDR3 nucleotides read TGTGCCAGCAGCTTAGTAAGTGCCTTAAACACTGAAGCTTTCTTT.

The V and J genes are TRBV6-5 and TRBJ2-1, with D perhaps given as TRBD1 or TRBD2 (5 bases each). CDR3 size: 14 residues. Germline lookup yields CDR1 MNHEY and CDR2 SVGAGI. V was pared by 10 bases and J by 0 bases, with 13 bases between. The CDR3 sequence: CAIGDPSSYNEQFF. In nucleotides, the CDR3 is TGTGCCATCGGGGACCCAAGCTCCTACAATGAGCAGTTCTTC.

The chain employs TRBV29-1 and TRBJ1-4; D is perhaps TRBD1 (6 bases). The CDR3 sequence is 14 residues long. Per germline, CDR1 SQVTM and CDR2 ANQGSEA. V was cut by 7 bases and J by 7 bases, with 19 bases left in between. Here the CDR3 reads CSEEVRGALEKLFF. For the CDR3, the DNA is TGCAGCGAGGAGGTCCGGGGGGCTCTTGAAAAACTGTTTTTT.

The rearrangement links TRBV7-9 to TRBJ1-4; 7 bases map to TRBD1. The germline CDR1 and CDR2 sequences are SEHNR and FQNEAQ (reference sequence). The CDR3 consists of 15 residues. After removal of 4 bases from V and 2 bases from J, the junction contained 4 bases not matched to a gene. The DNA for the CDR3 is TGTGCCAGCAGCTCAACGACAGGGACTAATGAAAAACTGTTTTTT. The encoded protein is CASSSTTGTNEKLFF.

The chain is built from TRBV19 and TRBJ1-3, with D possibly matching TRBD1 (5 bases). The CDR3 extends over 15 amino acids. In germline, CDR1 is LNHDA, CDR2 SQIVND (reference sequence). Trimming left V 7 bases short and J 7 bases short, with 20 bases between. CDR3 region: CASTYKDTFANTIYF. The CDR3, as DNA: TGTGCCAGTACCTATAAGGACACGTTCGCGAACACCATATATTTT.

The V call is TRBV27, the J call TRBJ2-1, with D perhaps TRBD2 (5 bases). The V gene lost 5 bases and the J gene lost 7 bases, with 9 bases spanning the gap. The germline V gene has CDR1 MNHEY and CDR2 SMNVEV (reference sequence). This CDR3 comprises 12 residues. CDR3 DNA sequence: TGTGCCAGCAGTGCACTAGGAAATGAGCAGTTCTTC. Translating gives CASSALGNEQFF.

This clone was detected only once. The chain uses TRBV15 and TRBJ2-7; 9 nucleotides match TRBD2. The germline V gene has CDR1 LNHNV and CDR2 YYDKDF (reference sequence). The CDR3 covers 15 residues. V was clipped by 1 base and J by 2 bases; unmatched bases: 3. The CDR3 region is CATSRGAGGPYEQYF. The CDR3 DNA follows: TGTGCCACCAGCAGAGGAGCGGGAGGCCCCTACGAGCAGTACTTC.

This chain connects TRBV5-4 to TRBJ2-5; D gene ambiguous. The DNA end lines up better with TRBJ2-7; the J call may be wrong. CDR1 is SGHNT, CDR2 YYREEE, per germline (reference sequence). This CDR3 has 14 residues. CDR3 residues: CASSLGVYSYEQYF. The CDR3 nucleotides read TGTGCCAGCAGCTTGGGGGTCTACTCCTACGAGCAGTACTTC.

The chain recombines TRBV28 with TRBJ2-7; D remains unclear. The CDR3 runs 12 residues. Between the trimmed V and J ends, which lost 6 bases and 4 bases, there was a span of 10 bases. CDR1 MDHEN and CDR2 SYDVKM come from the germline V gene. CDR3: CASSPVWYEQYF. The CDR3 nucleotides are TGTGCCAGCAGCCCGGTATGGTACGAGCAGTACTTC.

The gene calls are TRBV27 and TRBJ1-2, with D possibly TRBD1 on 6 matching bases. The V gene lost 2 bases and the J gene lost 7 bases, with 14 bases spanning the gap. The V gene's germline CDR1 is MNHEY and CDR2 SMNVEV (reference sequence). The CDR3 has 14 residues. The CDR3 reads CASSLGQGTAGYTF. CDR3 coding DNA: TGTGCCAGCAGTTTAGGGCAGGGGACTGCTGGCTACACCTTC.

The chain is built from TRBV2 and TRBJ2-7; perhaps TRBD2 as D (5 bases). V was trimmed by 6 bases and J by 5 bases, leaving 11 bases between them. There are 12 residues in the CDR3. Germline CDR1 and CDR2: SNHLY and FYNNEI. The chain's CDR3 is CASRGGWNEQYF. The CDR3 nucleotides read TGTGCCAGCAGGGGCGGGTGGAACGAGCAGTACTTC. The full variable domain, rest sourced from reference TRBV2 and TRBJ2-7, is EPEVTQTPSHQVTQMGQEVILRCVPISNHLYFYWYRQILGQKVEFLVSFYNNEISEKSEIFDDQFSVERPDGSNFTLKIRSTKLEDSAMYFCASRGGWNEQYFGPGTRLTVT.

This clone has only one observation. For the CDR3, the DNA is TGTGCCAGCAGTCCACAGGGCAATGAGCAGTTCTTC. It specifies CASSPQGNEQFF. The chain recombines TRBV27 with TRBJ2-1; maybe TRBD1 (6 bases). This CDR3 is built from 12 residues. Trimming shortened V by 5 bases and J by 6 bases, and 8 bases separated the two germline ends. Per the germline V gene, CDR1 is MNHEY and CDR2 is SMNVEV (reference sequence).

The V and J genes are TRBV14 and TRBJ1-1; possible D gene TRBD1, 5 bases. V lost 0 bases to trimming and J lost 1 base, with 12 bases between them. Germline V gives CDR1 SGHDN, CDR2 FVKESK. The CDR3 runs to 16 residues. CDR3 region: CASSQDLSRGNTEAFF. Written as DNA, the CDR3 is TGTGCCAGCAGCCAAGATCTATCGAGGGGGAACACTGAAGCTTTCTTT.

This sequence joins TRBV29-1 and TRBJ2-5; D is ambiguous. V lost 0 bases and J 2 bases, leaving 10 bases between the germline ends. This CDR3 is built from 14 residues. CDR1 SQVTM and CDR2 ANQGSEA come from the germline V gene. The DNA of the CDR3 is TGCAGCGTTGAAGAAAGGAGTCGGCAAGAGACCCAGTACTTC. Translation gives CSVEERSRQETQYF.

V gene TRBV7-9 combines with J gene TRBJ2-3, with TRBD2 matching over 10 bases. Trimming cost V 4 bases and J 4 bases; bases outside gene matches: 8. CDR1 SEHNR and CDR2 FQNEAQ come from the germline V gene (reference sequence). The CDR3 runs to 16 residues. Here the CDR3 reads CASSSEREGPSDTQYF. CDR3 nucleotide sequence: TGTGCCAGCAGCTCCGAGCGGGAGGGCCCCTCAGATACGCAGTATTTT.

The gene calls are TRBV6-1 and TRBJ2-1; 9 nucleotides match TRBD2. The V segment lost 3 bases and the J segment 9 bases; nucleotides outside the gene matches: 6. This CDR3 region has 14 residues. In germline, CDR1 is MNHNS, CDR2 SASEGT. The CDR3 bases are TGTGCCAGCAGTGACCCGGGACTAGCCCCTGAGCAGTTCTTC. Its translation is CASSDPGLAPEQFF.

J is TRBJ2-7 and V is TRBV2; D gene ambiguous. This CDR3 comprises 14 residues. V was clipped by 1 base and J by 2 bases, with 9 bases between them. Germline values: CDR1 SNHLY, CDR2 FYNNEI. CDR3 nucleotides: TGTGCCAGCAGTGAAGGGACCCTTGCCTACGAGCAGTACTTC. It specifies CASSEGTLAYEQYF.

The chain couples TRBV4-1 to TRBJ1-5; D uncertain. V was pared by 3 bases and J by 4 bases, with 13 bases between. Germline CDR1 is MGHRA and CDR2 is YSYEKL. The CDR3 has 15 residues. The CDR3 nucleotides are TGCGCCAGCAGCCAGCGGCTGAAGGCTAATCAGCCCCAGCATTTT. This encodes CASSQRLKANQPQHF.

This chain uses TRBV4-1 with TRBJ2-3, with D perhaps matching TRBD2 (6 bases). Trimming cost V 1 base and J 3 bases, with 20 bases left between them. The CDR3 is 18 residues long. The germline V gene encodes CDR1 MGHRA and CDR2 YSYEKL. CDR3 residues: CASSQVVRDGSGTDTQYF. CDR3 nucleotides: TGCGCCAGCAGCCAAGTAGTCCGTGACGGGAGCGGTACAGATACGCAGTATTTT.

This clone was counted a few times. The V call is TRBV4-3, the J call TRBJ1-2; no clear D. Germline loops: CDR1 LGHNA, CDR2 YSLEER. The CDR3 is made up of 17 amino acids. Trimming took off 0 bases at V and 6 bases at J, with 20 bases between the two ends. Written as DNA, the CDR3 is TGCGCCAGCAGCCAAGAGGGCGGCCTCTTGGGAAGAGATGGCTACACCTTC. Translating it yields CASSQEGGLLGRDGYTF.

Here the CDR3 reads CASRAGGSSEKLFF. The CDR3, as DNA: TGCGCCAGCAGGGCAGGGGGCTCGAGTGAAAAACTGTTTTTT. V usage is TRBV5-1 and J usage is TRBJ1-4, with 8 positions matching TRBD1. This CDR3 has 14 amino acids. The germline V gene encodes CDR1 SGHRS and CDR2 YFSETQ. Trimming took 5 bases from V and 7 from J; bases not matched to a gene: 7. Full variable domain (missing parts from reference TRBV5-1 and TRBJ1-4): KAGVTQTPRYLIKTRGQQVTLSCSPISGHRSVSWYQQTPGQGLQFLFEYFSETQRNKGNFPGRFSGRQFSNSRSEMNVSTLELGDSALYLCASRAGGSSEKLFFGSGTQLSVL.

This chain uses TRBV25-1 with TRBJ2-3, with D unclear. V lost 7 bases to trimming and J lost 5 bases, with 4 bases between them. CDR1 is MGHDK and CDR2 is SYGVNS in the germline V gene. The CDR3 has 10 residues. CDR3 sequence (DNA): TGTGCCAGCAAGGGAGATACGCAGTATTTT. This sequence encodes CASKGDTQYF.